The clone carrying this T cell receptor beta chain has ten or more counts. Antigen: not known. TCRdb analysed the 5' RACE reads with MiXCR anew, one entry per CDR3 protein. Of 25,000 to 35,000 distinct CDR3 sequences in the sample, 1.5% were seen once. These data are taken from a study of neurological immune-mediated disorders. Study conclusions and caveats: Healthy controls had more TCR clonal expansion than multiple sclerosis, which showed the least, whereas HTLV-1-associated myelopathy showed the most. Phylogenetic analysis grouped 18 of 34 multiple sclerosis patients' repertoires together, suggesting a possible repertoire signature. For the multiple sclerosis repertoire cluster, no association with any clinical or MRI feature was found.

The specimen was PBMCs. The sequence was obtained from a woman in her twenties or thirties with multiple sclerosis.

The CDR3 DNA reads as TGTGCCACCAGCAGTAGGCAGGGGGCGAGAGGAAACACCATATATTTT. This translates into CATSSRQGARGNTIYF. The gene calls are TRBV15 and TRBJ1-3, with TRBD1 matching over 8 bases. The CDR3 spans 16 residues. Trimming removed 3 bases from V and 4 bases from J; junction bases left unmatched: 8. Germline CDR1 reads LNHNV; CDR2 reads YYDKDF (reference sequence).